The 15 T cell receptor beta chains below were found in one sample sequenced in a study of T-cell memory formation after mild COVID-19. TCRdb reprocessed the 5' RACE reads with MiXCR, giving one entry per CDR3 protein. The repertoire holds approximately 450,000 distinct CDR3 sequences, with 18% as singletons. The specimen sequenced was PBMCs or a T cell subset sorted from them (not recorded which). The receptors derive from an adult woman who had mild COVID-19 (a few samples of this study predate the infection). Cell type and time point are not known.

The chain couples TRBV5-1 to TRBJ1-1; D is unresolved. The CDR3 runs 16 residues. Germline CDR1 reads SGHRS; CDR2 reads YFSETQ. Between the trimmed V and J ends, which lost 0 bases and 1 base, there was a span of 13 bases. Here the CDR3 reads CASSLDGRGQNTEAFF. The CDR3 region has the DNA TGCGCCAGCAGCTTGGATGGCCGAGGGCAGAACACTGAAGCTTTCTTT. Filled out from reference TRBV5-1 and TRBJ1-1, the complete variable domain reads KAGVTQTPRYLIKTRGQQVTLSCSPISGHRSVSWYQQTPGQGLQFLFEYFSETQRNKGNFPGRFSGRQFSNSRSEMNVSTLELGDSALYLCASSLDGRGQNTEAFFGQGTRLTVV.

This chain joins TRBV11-1 and TRBJ1-2; D ambiguous. CDR3 length equals 16 residues. From germline, CDR1 is SGHAT and CDR2 FQDESV (reference sequence). The V end was cut by 5 bases, the J end by 3 bases, with 19 bases between. The CDR3 nucleotides read TGTGCCAGCAGCGCCTTAGCGGGATTGAAGGACTATGGCTACACCTTC. Translated, it gives CASSALAGLKDYGYTF.

The V and J genes are TRBV10-3 and TRBJ2-7; TRBD2 agrees at 12 bases. Germline values: CDR1 ENHRY, CDR2 SYGVKD. J gave up 3 bases and V 4 bases, and 4 bases lay outside the gene matches. This CDR3 contains 15 residues. The CDR3 sequence: CAISVGLAGRYEQYF. CDR3 bases: TGTGCCATCAGTGTCGGACTAGCGGGGCGCTACGAGCAGTACTTC.

The chain couples TRBV19 to TRBJ1-1, with unresolved D. Between the trimmed V and J ends, which lost 6 bases and 1 base, there was a span of 9 bases. This CDR3 is 13 amino acids long. Germline assignment: CDR1 LNHDA and CDR2 SQIVND (reference sequence). In DNA form, the CDR3 reads TGTGCCAGTAGCCAGAAATGGAACACTGAAGCTTTCTTT. This encodes CASSQKWNTEAFF.

The chain has TRBV7-8 and TRBJ1-1; D gene ambiguous. In germline, CDR1 is SGHVS, CDR2 FQNEAQ. Trimming left V 2 bases short and J 11 bases short, with 12 bases between. This CDR3 region has 12 residues. The CDR3 region is CASSLSRAGAFF. CDR3 bases: TGTGCCAGCAGCTTATCGAGGGCCGGGGCTTTCTTT.

This chain uses TRBV3-1 with TRBJ2-1, with D perhaps matching TRBD2 (6 bases). Germline V gene sequence: CDR1 LGHDT, CDR2 YNNKEL (reference sequence). The V gene lost 0 bases and the J gene lost 4 bases, with 10 bases spanning the gap. This CDR3 region has 15 residues. CDR3 sequence: CASSQELAQYNEQFF. The CDR3 DNA is TGTGCCAGCAGCCAAGAACTAGCCCAATACAATGAGCAGTTCTTC.

This clonotype was recorded at least ten times. This chain connects TRBV10-2 to TRBJ2-7; a possible D gene is TRBD2 (6 bases). Germline CDR1 WSHSY, CDR2 SAAADI. CDR3 length: 13 amino acids. With 5 bases removed from V and 4 bases from J, the gap between germline ends came to 12 bases. CDR3 amino acids: CASSTGGVYEQYF. CDR3 in DNA: TGCGCCAGCAGTACCGGGGGAGTGTACGAGCAGTACTTC.

This chain links TRBV7-9 with TRBJ2-3; 7 bases agree with TRBD1. This CDR3 comprises 15 residues. The junction had 10 bases not matched to a gene; V was cut back by 8 bases and J by 2 bases. From germline, CDR1 is SEHNR and CDR2 FQNEAQ (reference sequence). CDR3: CASGKQGTPTDTQYF. CDR3 DNA sequence: TGTGCCAGCGGGAAACAGGGGACCCCCACAGATACGCAGTATTTT.

The rearrangement links TRBV7-9 to TRBJ2-1; D unresolved. The CDR3 is 13 amino acids. The V gene lost 3 bases and the J gene lost 7 bases, with 10 bases spanning the gap. The germline V gene has CDR1 SEHNR and CDR2 FQNEAQ (reference sequence). CDR3 nucleotide sequence: TGTGCCAGCAGCTTTTTACTGGTTAATGAGCAGTTCTTC. This encodes CASSFLLVNEQFF.

This clonotype came up many times. The J gene is TRBJ2-5, the V gene TRBV5-1; D call uncertain. CDR3 length: 11 residues. With 4 bases removed from V and 1 base from J, the gap between germline ends came to 2 bases. The V gene's germline CDR1 is SGHRS and CDR2 YFSETQ. CDR3 bases: TGCGCCAGCAGCGTCCAAGAGACCCAGTACTTC. It specifies CASSVQETQYF.

The rearrangement joins TRBV7-6 to TRBJ2-5; D is possibly TRBD1 (6 bases). Trimming cost V 1 base and J 7 bases, with 19 bases left between them. From germline, CDR1 is SGHVS and CDR2 FNYEAQ. The CDR3 consists of 16 residues. The CDR3 reads CASSLGTTGTRGTQYF. In DNA, the CDR3 is TGTGCCAGCAGCTTAGGGACAACAGGGACGAGGGGGACCCAGTACTTC.

The table lists this clonotype with a few counts. The chain carries TRBV5-1 and TRBJ2-3, with D unresolved. Germline-derived CDR1 and CDR2 are SGHRS and YFSETQ. V was clipped by 4 bases and J by 7 bases, with 19 bases between them. The CDR3 loop spans 15 amino acids. DNA for the CDR3: TGCGCCAGCAGCCAACGGTATTCCTTTTTACATACGCAGTATTTT. Amino acids: CASSQRYSFLHTQYF.

The chain links TRBV20-1 to TRBJ1-1, with no clear D. Deletions cut 3 bases from V and 3 bases from J, with 5 bases between. The CDR3 loop spans 11 amino acids. From germline, CDR1 is DFQATT and CDR2 SNEGSKA (reference sequence). The CDR3 protein is CSASEYTEAFF. Here the CDR3 DNA reads TGCAGTGCTAGTGAGTACACTGAAGCTTTCTTT.

The chain has TRBV5-1 and TRBJ2-2, with TRBD2 identical over 9 bases. Germline V CDR1 and CDR2: SGHRS, YFSETQ. The V segment lost 0 bases and the J segment 6 bases; nucleotides outside the gene matches: 6. The CDR3 sequence is 16 residues long. The CDR3 protein is CASSLASGAGAGELFF. The DNA for the CDR3 is TGCGCCAGCAGCTTGGCTAGCGGGGCCGGGGCCGGGGAGCTGTTTTTT. The variable domain in full, with the rest retrieved from reference TRBV5-1 and TRBJ2-2, is KAGVTQTPRYLIKTRGQQVTLSCSPISGHRSVSWYQQTPGQGLQFLFEYFSETQRNKGNFPGRFSGRQFSNSRSEMNVSTLELGDSALYLCASSLASGAGAGELFFGEGSRLTVL.

This clonotype has only a few counts. This chain joins TRBV7-9 and TRBJ1-1; D may be TRBD1 (5 bases). This CDR3 has 14 residues. The V end lost 5 bases, the J end lost 7 bases, and 17 bases lay between the germline ends. The germline V gene has CDR1 SEHNR and CDR2 FQNEAQ (reference sequence). CDR3 sequence reads: CASSATGGTDEAFF. DNA for the CDR3: TGTGCCAGCAGCGCAACGGGTGGGACGGATGAAGCTTTCTTT.